One and the same sample provided the 28 T cell receptor beta chains below, sequenced in a study of blood T cell repertoires in COVID-19. Repertoires were generated with immunoSEQ multiplex PCR, while TCRdb's copy carries only in-frame clones and drops some. The table has 250,000 or so clones, about 88% seen once. Sequencing input: peripheral blood. The receptors were gathered from a woman between 70 and 85 years old with active or convalescent COVID-19.

The chain is built from TRBV5-6 and TRBJ2-5, with TRBD1 identical over 7 bases. The CDR3 is made up of 14 amino acids. The V segment lost 3 bases and the J segment 4 bases; nucleotides outside the gene matches: 6. Germline V gene lookup returns CDR1 SGHDT and CDR2 YYEEEE. The CDR3 DNA reads TGTGCCAGCAGCTCCCAGGGGGTCGGAGAGACCCAGTACTTC. It translates to CASSSQGVGETQYF.

The chain links TRBV7-9 to TRBJ2-5; a possible D gene is TRBD1 (7 bases). This CDR3 spans 16 amino acids. V lost 5 bases to trimming and J lost 3 bases, with 19 bases between them. Germline CDR1 SEHNR, CDR2 FQNEAQ (reference sequence). The CDR3 sequence is CASSTRWGDRKETQYF. The CDR3 region has the DNA TGTGCCAGCAGCACCCGGTGGGGGGACAGAAAAGAGACCCAGTACTTC.

In the case of this clone: The sample holds other DNA sequences that translate to the same CDR3. The genes are TRBV5-1 and TRBJ2-3; maybe TRBD2 (5 bases). The CDR3 is 13 residues long. V lost 4 bases, J lost 4 bases, and 10 bases lay in between. Germline V gene lookup returns CDR1 SGHRS and CDR2 YFSETQ. In DNA form, the CDR3 reads TGCGCCAGCAGCCTTACCGGGGCAGATACGCAGTATTTT. It translates to CASSLTGADTQYF.

This clone was seen repeatedly, ten times or more. The chain recombines TRBV5-1 with TRBJ2-1; 11 bases are shared with TRBD1. The V gene's germline CDR1 is SGHRS and CDR2 YFSETQ. V was pared by 6 bases and J by 8 bases, with 10 bases of the junction left unmatched. This CDR3 region has 15 residues. CDR3 nucleotides: TGCGCCAGCAAATTTGGACAGGGGGCGAACGATGAGCAGTTCTTC. Translation gives CASKFGQGANDEQFF.

The chain carries TRBV24-1 and TRBJ1-2; 7 nucleotides agree with TRBD1. Germline CDR1 and CDR2: KGHDR and SFDVKD. This CDR3 is 13 amino acids long. After removal of 3 bases from V and 6 bases from J, the junction contained 3 bases not matched to a gene. The CDR3 DNA sequence: TGTGCCACCAGTGATGAACAGGGGAATGGCTACACCTTC. Amino acids: CATSDEQGNGYTF.

This rearrangement joins TRBV7-2 to TRBJ1-2; D remains unclear. Between the trimmed V and J ends, which lost 0 bases and 2 bases, there was a span of 7 bases. From germline, CDR1 is SGHTA and CDR2 FQGNSA. This CDR3 has 14 amino acids. The CDR3 is CASSLATDNYGYTF. The DNA for the CDR3 is TGTGCCAGCAGCTTAGCTACAGACAACTATGGCTACACCTTC.

The genes are TRBV30 and TRBJ2-5; 9 bases are shared with TRBD2. The CDR3 extends over 19 amino acids. Losses at the gene ends were 1 base for V and 2 bases for J; bases not matched to a gene: 17. CDR1 and CDR2 from the germline V gene are GTSNPN and SVGIG (reference sequence). The CDR3 region has the DNA TGTGCCTGGAGTGGGCCTCTTATAGCGGGGGTTCCTGGACAAGAGACCCAGTACTTC. This sequence encodes CAWSGPLIAGVPGQETQYF.

This clone occurred a few times. The rearrangement joins TRBV4-1 to TRBJ1-1; D is unclear. Looked up from germline, CDR1 is MGHRA and CDR2 is YSYEKL. V shed 0 bases and J shed 3 bases, with 14 bases lying between them. The CDR3 length is 16 residues. CDR3 nucleotides: TGCGCCAGCAGCCAAGAATTTACCGCTAGGCACACTGAAGCTTTCTTT. Protein sequence: CASSQEFTARHTEAFF.

This clone has more than one count but fewer than ten. The chain couples TRBV6-5 to TRBJ1-5; D may be TRBD1 (6 bases). Germline lookup yields CDR1 MNHEY and CDR2 SVGAGI. Trimming shortened V by 7 bases and J by 0 bases, and 13 bases separated the two germline ends. CDR3 length: 15 amino acids. The CDR3 region is CASIRTAYSNQPQHF. The CDR3 nucleotides are TGTGCCAGCATTAGGACAGCATATAGCAATCAGCCCCAGCATTTT.

The chain combines TRBV19 with TRBJ1-5, with TRBD1 identical over 8 bases. Germline V CDR1 and CDR2: LNHDA, SQIVND (reference sequence). The CDR3 consists of 14 residues. With 6 bases clipped from V and 1 base from J, the junction kept 2 bases outside the gene matches. CDR3 in amino acids: CASRDRVSNQPQHF. The CDR3 coding sequence is TGTGCCAGTAGGGACAGGGTGAGCAATCAGCCCCAGCATTTT. Full variable domain (missing parts from reference TRBV19 and TRBJ1-5): DGGITQSPKYLFRKEGQNVTLSCEQNLNHDAMYWYRQDPGQGLRLIYYSQIVNDFQKGDIAEGYSVSREKKESFPLTVTSAQKNPTAFYLCASRDRVSNQPQHFGDGTRLSIL.

This rearrangement joins TRBV15 to TRBJ2-6; TRBD1 aligns across 8 bases. CDR1 is LNHNV and CDR2 is YYDKDF in the germline V gene (reference sequence). There are 14 residues in the CDR3. Trimming removed 10 bases from V and 4 bases from J; junction bases left unmatched: 6. The CDR3 bases are TGTGCCAGTAGGACAGGGTCCGGGGCCAACGTCCTGACTTTC. It encodes CASRTGSGANVLTF.

This sequence joins TRBV5-8 and TRBJ1-3, with 7 positions matching TRBD1. Germline V gives CDR1 SGHTS, CDR2 YDEGEE. CDR3 length: 17 amino acids. V gave up 5 bases and J gave up 0 bases; unmatched junction bases: 11. CDR3 nucleotides: TGTGCCAGCAGTTGGGACAGTCAACCGAGCTCTGGAAACACCATATATTTT. Protein product: CASSWDSQPSSGNTIYF.

The V gene is TRBV19, the J gene TRBJ2-5; D perhaps matches TRBD1 (7 bases). The CDR3 has 14 amino acids. V was cut by 5 bases and J by 4 bases, with 14 bases left in between. Germline V lookup: CDR1 LNHDA, CDR2 SQIVND (reference sequence). This CDR3 reads CASSSGQGGETQYF. The CDR3 bases are TGTGCCAGTAGTTCGGGGCAGGGGGGAGAGACCCAGTACTTC.

V and J are TRBV7-2 and TRBJ2-2, with D maybe TRBD1 (6 bases). Germline CDR1 and CDR2: SGHTA and FQGNSA. V lost 2 bases to trimming and J lost 1 base, with 11 bases between them. The CDR3 spans 16 residues. CDR3 DNA sequence: TGTGCCAGCAGCTTATTCGGGACAATGAACACCGGGGAGCTGTTTTTT. As protein: CASSLFGTMNTGELFF.

The chain recombines TRBV10-3 with TRBJ1-5, with 10 positions matching TRBD1. J lost 3 bases, V lost 8 bases, and 7 bases had no gene match. The length of the CDR3 is 15 residues. Looked up from germline, CDR1 is ENHRY and CDR2 is SYGVKD. CDR3 protein: CAIRQTGGVNQPQHF. The DNA of the CDR3 is TGTGCCATCCGTCAGACAGGGGGCGTCAATCAGCCCCAGCATTTT.

The rearrangement uses TRBV5-1 and TRBJ1-2; D ambiguous. CDR1 and CDR2 from the germline V gene are SGHRS and YFSETQ. This CDR3 is built from 14 residues. Trimming removed 3 bases from V and 1 base from J, with 10 bases in between. CDR3 sequence reads: CASSSNTDNYGYTF. The CDR3 DNA reads TGCGCCAGCAGCTCCAATACAGATAACTATGGCTACACCTTC. Complete variable domain (other parts from reference TRBV5-1 and TRBJ1-2): KAGVTQTPRYLIKTRGQQVTLSCSPISGHRSVSWYQQTPGQGLQFLFEYFSETQRNKGNFPGRFSGRQFSNSRSEMNVSTLELGDSALYLCASSSNTDNYGYTFGSGTRLTVV.

The chain joins TRBV10-3 to TRBJ1-1, with D uncertain. The V gene lost 3 bases and the J gene lost 6 bases, with 14 bases spanning the gap. The CDR3 is 14 residues long. Germline V CDR1 and CDR2: ENHRY, SYGVKD. The CDR3 bases are TGTGCCATCAGTGAATCGGCGGCCAGACCTGAAGCTTTCTTT. Its translation is CAISESAARPEAFF.

The CDR3 is CASSGQLNQPQHF. The CDR3 DNA reads as TGTGCCAGTAGTGGACAGCTCAATCAGCCCCAGCATTTT. The rearrangement joins TRBV19 to TRBJ1-5, with D perhaps matching TRBD1 (6 bases). V was cut by 5 bases and J by 3 bases, with 8 bases left in between. This CDR3 spans 13 amino acids. Per the germline V gene, CDR1 is LNHDA and CDR2 is SQIVND (reference sequence).

This clone came up once. This chain links TRBV15 with TRBJ1-4; 9 bases are shared with TRBD1. V dropped 1 base and J dropped 2; count of bases not matched to a gene: 5. Per the germline V gene, CDR1 is LNHNV and CDR2 is YYDKDF (reference sequence). The CDR3 is 17 amino acids. The CDR3 sequence: CATSRVGQGATNEKLFF. The CDR3 DNA reads as TGTGCCACCAGCAGAGTGGGACAGGGCGCGACTAATGAAAAACTGTTTTTT.

This clone was detected once. This chain uses TRBV19 with TRBJ1-6; 7 bases are a match to TRBD1. CDR3 size: 14 residues. The V and J ends lost 5 bases and 9 bases, in that order; junction bases with no gene match: 7. CDR1 and CDR2 from the germline V gene are LNHDA and SQIVND (reference sequence). CDR3 sequence: CASSFTGVGSPLHF. CDR3 DNA sequence: TGTGCCAGTAGTTTCACAGGGGTCGGTTCACCCCTCCACTTT.

The V call is TRBV4-3, the J call TRBJ2-3, with 7 bases matching TRBD1. This CDR3 has 15 amino acids. V shed 5 bases, J shed 4 bases, and the junction held 9 bases outside the gene matches. Germline V gene lookup returns CDR1 LGHNA and CDR2 YSLEER. This chain's CDR3 is CASSVRTGAADTQYF. CDR3 in DNA: TGCGCCAGCAGCGTACGCACAGGGGCGGCAGATACGCAGTATTTT.

The chain uses TRBV9 and TRBJ1-2; 9 nucleotides align to TRBD1. The CDR3 consists of 15 residues. Germline V gene sequence: CDR1 SGDLS, CDR2 YYNGEE. The J segment lost 2 bases and the V segment lost 0 bases, leaving 2 bases of the junction unmatched. The CDR3 DNA is TGTGCCAGCAGCGTAGCCGGGACAGGGAACTATGGCTACACCTTC. This translates into CASSVAGTGNYGYTF.

The table lists this clone with a few counts. This chain connects TRBV11-3 to TRBJ1-2; D ambiguous. The length of the CDR3 is 11 residues. V was cut by 4 bases and J by 12 bases, with 12 bases left in between. The germline CDR1 and CDR2 sequences are SGHNT and YENEEA. The CDR3, as DNA: TGTGCCAGCAGCTCTGCTGCCCGGGACACCTTC. Translation: CASSSAARDTF.

This clone was observed a few times. The chain couples TRBV10-2 to TRBJ2-3; D not resolved. The V gene lost 6 bases and the J gene lost 0 bases, with 7 bases spanning the gap. Germline V CDR1 and CDR2: WSHSY, SAAADI. This CDR3 spans 13 amino acids. CDR3 DNA: TGCGCCAGCAGAGCTACTAGCACAGATACGCAGTATTTT. It is translated as CASRATSTDTQYF.

This chain uses TRBV6-5 with TRBJ2-5; the D is unclear. Germline V CDR1 and CDR2: MNHEY, SVGAGI. The CDR3 is made up of 13 amino acids. With 6 bases removed from V and 1 base from J, the gap between germline ends came to 9 bases. This CDR3 is CASSKSSQETQYF. CDR3 DNA sequence: TGTGCCAGCAGCAAATCGAGCCAAGAGACCCAGTACTTC.

This chain uses TRBV19 with TRBJ2-2, with D possibly being TRBD2 (5 bases). This CDR3 has 17 residues. The ends were cut back, 2 bases at V and 0 bases at J, with 13 bases in the middle. CDR1 is LNHDA, CDR2 SQIVND, per germline (reference sequence). The CDR3 region is CASSIRRYSANTGELFF. CDR3 sequence (DNA): TGTGCCAGTAGTATAAGGAGGTACTCGGCGAACACCGGGGAGCTGTTTTTT.

The chain uses TRBV7-8 and TRBJ1-2, with D hard to call. Germline CDR1 SGHVS, CDR2 FQNEAQ. Trimming stripped 10 bases from V and 5 bases from J, with 14 bases between. The CDR3 covers 12 residues. CDR3 coding DNA: TGTGCCACTCGCCCCCCCGGGTATGGCTACACCTTC. This encodes CATRPPGYGYTF. Filled out from reference TRBV7-8 and TRBJ1-2, the complete variable domain reads GAGVSQSPRYKVAKRGQDVALRCDPISGHVSLFWYQQALGQGPEFLTYFQNEAQLDKSGLPSDRFFAERPEGSVSTLKIQRTQQEDSAVYLCATRPPGYGYTFGSGTRLTVV.

V and J are TRBV19 and TRBJ1-2, with unresolved D. The length of the CDR3 is 14 residues. The germline V and J ends were trimmed by 6 bases and 4 bases, with 15 bases remaining between them. The germline V gene has CDR1 LNHDA and CDR2 SQIVND (reference sequence). CDR3 bases: TGTGCCAGTAGGCCTCCCGGGAACTTCTATGGCTACACCTTC. Its translation: CASRPPGNFYGYTF.